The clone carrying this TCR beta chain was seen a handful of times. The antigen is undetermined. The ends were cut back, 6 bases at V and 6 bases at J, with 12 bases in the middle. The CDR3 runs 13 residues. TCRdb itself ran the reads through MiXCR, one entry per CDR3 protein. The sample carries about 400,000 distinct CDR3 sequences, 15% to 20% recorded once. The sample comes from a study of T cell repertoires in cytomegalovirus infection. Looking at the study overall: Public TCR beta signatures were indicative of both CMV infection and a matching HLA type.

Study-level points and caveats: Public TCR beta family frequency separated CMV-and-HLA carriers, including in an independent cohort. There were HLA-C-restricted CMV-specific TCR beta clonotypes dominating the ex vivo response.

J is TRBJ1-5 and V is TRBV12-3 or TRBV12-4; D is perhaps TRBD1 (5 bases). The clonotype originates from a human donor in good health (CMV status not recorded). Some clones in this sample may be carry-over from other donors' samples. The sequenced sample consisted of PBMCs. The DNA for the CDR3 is TGTGCCAGCAGCCTGACAGAGGTTCAGCCCCAGCATTTT. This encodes CASSLTEVQPQHF.